The present TCR beta chain was sequenced within a study of immune cell composition in non-small cell lung cancer. Study summary: Lung adenocarcinoma or squamous carcinoma made up most tumours.

Normal lung was taken at the farthest possible site, at least 3 cm from tumour. Sequencing was performed with immunoSEQ multiplex PCR; in TCRdb, only in-frame clones are kept and a portion is missing. The sample has fewer than 8,000 clones; approximately 83% are singletons. The clonotype comes from a human donor with non-small cell lung cancer. The source material was non-adjacent lung tissue.

In DNA, the CDR3 is TGCGGATATGGGGGCGGGAGGCAGGACGTATGGTTTTGTGAAAAACTGTTTTTT. Protein sequence: CGYGGGRQDVWFCEKLFF. The rearrangement links TRBV10-1 to TRBJ1-4; tentative D call: TRBD1 (6 bases). CDR3 length: 18 amino acids. The germline gives CDR1 WNHNN, CDR2 SYGVQD (reference sequence).